This T cell receptor (beta chain) derives from a study of CD8 T cells in Susac syndrome. This CDR3 is built from 14 residues. V lost 8 bases, J lost 2 bases, and 3 bases stayed unmatched. Looked up from germline, CDR1 is MNHEY and CDR2 is SMNVEV (reference sequence). A quantity of roughly 0.5 to 1 ug RNA underwent reverse transcription using random hexamers. TCRdb re-analysed the immunoSEQ multiplex PCR reads in MiXCR, keeping a single row per CDR3 protein. The repertoire includes around 280,000 distinct CDR3 sequences, 70% to 90% of them detected once, and around 0.12% sits in the top ten. Through negative isolation, CD4+ and CD8+ T cells were obtained, while TEMRA cells were enriched using FACS.

This TCR was sampled from a human donor with multiple sclerosis. Sequenced sample: CD8+ T cells from PBMCs. The chain has TRBV27 and TRBJ2-1; 10 bases agree with TRBD2. CDR3 amino acids: CASRTSGTYNEQFF. CDR3 nucleotide sequence: TGTGCCAGCCGGACTAGCGGTACCTACAATGAGCAGTTCTTC.